The 8 T cell receptor beta chains below come from one sample, sequenced in a study of shared clonotypes between healthy human individuals. Libraries were prepared by immunoSEQ multiplex PCR; TCRdb keeps only in-frame clonotypes and omits some of them. The sample lists roughly 1,500,000 clones; 95% to 99% were seen once. The sample was naive CD4+ T cells sorted from blood. Stated subset: CD45RA+ positively selected. The receptor set was obtained from a young man in good health.

The chain employs TRBV7-9 and TRBJ2-3, with D unclear. With 1 base removed from V and 3 bases from J, the gap between germline ends came to 14 bases. Germline V lookup: CDR1 SEHNR, CDR2 FQNEAQ (reference sequence). This CDR3 has 16 residues. The CDR3 coding sequence is TGTGCCAGCAGCTTAGGCTCTAGACCGCGAACAGATACGCAGTATTTT. Translating it yields CASSLGSRPRTDTQYF.

The chain couples TRBV6-4 to TRBJ2-1; D might be TRBD2 (5 bases). This CDR3 has 15 residues. V lost 0 bases and J lost 3, with 9 bases in between. CDR1 MRHNA and CDR2 SNTAGT come from the germline V gene. The CDR3 region has the DNA TGTGCCAGCAGTGACTCGAGTACTAGCTACAATGAGCAGTTCTTC. Amino acid sequence: CASSDSSTSYNEQFF.

This chain uses TRBV5-6 with TRBJ1-2, with D possibly TRBD1 on 6 matching bases. Germline CDR1 reads SGHDT; CDR2 reads YYEEEE. This CDR3 is 11 amino acids long. V dropped 6 bases and J dropped 8 bases, with 11 bases sitting between them. CDR3 region: CASKQGWGYTF. The DNA of the CDR3 is TGTGCCAGCAAACAGGGTTGGGGCTACACCTTC.

The V gene is TRBV4-2, the J gene TRBJ2-7, with 12 bases identical to TRBD2. J was trimmed by 6 bases and V by 3 bases; bases with no gene match: 6. The CDR3 is made up of 15 amino acids. Germline CDR1 reads LGHNA; CDR2 reads YNFKEQ. The CDR3 nucleotides read TGTGCCAGCAGCCATCTAGCGGGAGGGCCGACCGAGCAGTACTTC. Translation gives CASSHLAGGPTEQYF.

This clone was recorded once. The chain combines TRBV10-1 with TRBJ2-5; unclear D gene. The V gene's germline CDR1 is WNHNN and CDR2 SYGVQD (reference sequence). CDR3 length: 14 amino acids. Trimming took off 0 bases at V and 1 base at J, with 6 bases between the two ends. CDR3 DNA: TGCGCCAGCAGTGAGTCGTTAGCCCAAGAGACCCAGTACTTC. This encodes CASSESLAQETQYF.

This chain uses TRBV30 with TRBJ1-5; D is unclear. V gave up 0 bases and J gave up 6 bases, with 6 bases separating them. Germline assignment: CDR1 GTSNPN and CDR2 SVGIG (reference sequence). The CDR3 spans 12 residues. Here the CDR3 reads CAWSVYGQPQHF. CDR3 sequence (DNA): TGTGCCTGGAGTGTATATGGTCAGCCCCAGCATTTT.

The chain couples TRBV11-2 to TRBJ2-3, with 12 positions matching TRBD2. V trimming: 5 bases; J trimming: 4 bases; junction bases outside the gene matches: 16. CDR3 length: 19 amino acids. CDR1 is SGHAT, CDR2 FQNNGV, per germline. Here the CDR3 reads CASSPWTSGTDFRSDTQYF. As DNA, the CDR3 is TGTGCCAGCAGCCCGTGGACTAGCGGGACAGATTTTAGGTCAGATACGCAGTATTTT. The whole variable domain, filled in from reference TRBV11-2 and TRBJ2-3, reads EAGVAQSPRYKIIEKRQSVAFWCNPISGHATLYWYQQILGQGPKLLIQFQNNGVVDDSQLPKDRFSAERLKGVDSTLKIQPAKLEDSAVYLCASSPWTSGTDFRSDTQYFGPGTRLTVL.

V is TRBV25-1 and J is TRBJ1-1; unclear D gene. V was clipped by 0 bases and J by 0 bases, with 8 bases between them. CDR1 and CDR2 from the germline V gene are MGHDK and SYGVNS. This CDR3 has 15 residues. The CDR3 DNA is TGTGCCAGCAGTGAATATACTTCGGTGAACACTGAAGCTTTCTTT. Protein product: CASSEYTSVNTEAFF.